This T cell receptor beta chain was obtained from a study of early T cells in non-severe SARS-CoV-2 infection. Whole-study context: Chains were not paired, and sequencing was done on bulk RNA from unsorted whole blood.

This clonotype was seen more than once but under ten times. The CDR3 runs to 15 residues. Germline trimming cut 6 bases from V and 8 bases from J; bases unmatched to any gene: 6. One entry per CDR3 protein, called by TCRdb with MiXCR from the 5' RACE reads. The table has about 90,000 distinct CDR3 sequences, 13% to 15% seen once. The sequenced sample consisted of whole blood. The genes are TRBV12-3 or TRBV12-4 and TRBJ2-1; TRBD2 aligns across 14 bases. The origin of this receptor is an adult who was a healthcare worker with PCR-confirmed SARS-CoV-2 infection or an uninfected control (not recorded which). The CDR3 reads CASRGTSGSRDEQFF. In DNA, the CDR3 is TGTGCCAGCAGAGGGACTAGCGGGAGCCGCGATGAGCAGTTCTTC.